This T cell receptor (beta chain) came from a study of CD4 T cells in relation to SARS-CoV-2 and coronaviruses. Points from the study as a whole: According to naive versus memory sequencing, detected responses are memory recall, not newly primed. This crossreactivity analysis covered spike protein alone, no other viral proteins.

This CDR3 region has 13 residues. Germline assignment: CDR1 SQVTM and CDR2 ANQGSEA. V was pared by 0 bases and J by 5 bases, with 10 bases between. Points on this clone: The antigen is undetermined.

Before the COVID-19 pandemic, during about 2010-2018, CD4+ T cells were taken from unexposed donors. Uncultured naive and memory CD4+ T cells supplied DNA for deep TCR-beta sequencing. Data came from immunoSEQ multiplex PCR; TCRdb stores just in-frame clones and leaves some out. The repertoire holds 68,000 or so clones, approximately 95% seen once, with 0.23% in the top ten. The receptor was derived from a human donor in good health. The chain joins TRBV29-1 to TRBJ1-1; no firm D call. Sequences were obtained from naive CD4+ T cells from PBMCs. Subset of the sample: naive CD4+ T cells isolated by negative enrichment. The DNA of the CDR3 is TGCAGCGTTGAAGATTATACCTATACTGAAGCTTTCTTT. It encodes CSVEDYTYTEAFF.